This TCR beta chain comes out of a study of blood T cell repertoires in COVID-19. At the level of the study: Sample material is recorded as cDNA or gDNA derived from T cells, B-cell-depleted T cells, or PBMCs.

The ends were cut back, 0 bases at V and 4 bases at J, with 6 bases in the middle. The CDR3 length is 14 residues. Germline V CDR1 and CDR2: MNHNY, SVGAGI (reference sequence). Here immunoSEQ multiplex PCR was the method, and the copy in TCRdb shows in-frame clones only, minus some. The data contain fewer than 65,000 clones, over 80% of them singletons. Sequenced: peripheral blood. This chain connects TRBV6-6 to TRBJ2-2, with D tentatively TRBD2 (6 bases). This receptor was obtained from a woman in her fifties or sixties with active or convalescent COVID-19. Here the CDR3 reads CASSYSGGTGELFF. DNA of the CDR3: TGTGCCAGCAGTTACTCCGGGGGCACCGGGGAGCTGTTTTTT.